These 11 T cell receptor beta chains were sequenced from one sample in a study of T cells in localized non-small cell lung cancer. The data were produced by immunoSEQ multiplex PCR, yet TCRdb's version contains in-frame clones alone and is incomplete. The data show 23,000 or so clones, with roughly 86% seen just once and roughly 6% held by the top ten. Source: peripheral blood, taken before any cancer treatment. Receptors were obtained from an older male donor with stage II squamous cell lung carcinoma.

J is TRBJ1-5 and V is TRBV19; weak D call: TRBD1 (6 bases). The CDR3 has 17 amino acids. Trimming shortened V by 4 bases and J by 2 bases, and 18 bases separated the two germline ends. CDR1 is LNHDA, CDR2 SQIVND, per germline (reference sequence). The CDR3 nucleotides read TGTGCCAGTAGTACCCACCTGGGGGGGCAGCGCAATCAGCCCCAGCATTTT. Protein product: CASSTHLGGQRNQPQHF.

The V gene is TRBV6-5, the J gene TRBJ2-5; the D gene is possibly TRBD2 (7 bases). The germline V gene has CDR1 MNHEY and CDR2 SVGAGI. Deletions cut 11 bases from V and 7 bases from J, with 17 bases between. The CDR3 is made up of 12 amino acids. The CDR3 coding sequence is TGTGCCTCTAGAGGGGGGGCCGGGACCCAGTACTTC. It is translated as CASRGGAGTQYF.

The chain employs TRBV4-1 and TRBJ1-4; the D is unclear. The V end lost 4 bases, the J end lost 0 bases, and 6 bases lay between the germline ends. Germline lookup yields CDR1 MGHRA and CDR2 YSYEKL. CDR3 size: 14 residues. CDR3 sequence reads: CASSPDTTNEKLFF. The CDR3 bases are TGCGCCAGCAGCCCCGATACAACTAATGAAAAACTGTTTTTT.

The chain has TRBV30 and TRBJ2-1; TRBD2 aligns across 10 bases. This CDR3 is 15 amino acids long. Germline CDR1 GTSNPN, CDR2 SVGIG (reference sequence). The V gene end was trimmed by 4 bases and the J gene end by 9 bases; junction bases not matched to a gene: 12. CDR3: CAWTPISGRATEQFF. CDR3 nucleotide sequence: TGTGCCTGGACCCCAATCAGCGGGAGGGCCACTGAGCAGTTCTTC. The full variable domain, with the rest looked up from reference TRBV30 and TRBJ2-1, is SQTIHQWPATLVQPVGSPLSLECTVEGTSNPNLYWYRQAAGRGLQLLFYSVGIGQISSEVPQNLSASRPQDRQFILSSKKLLLSDSGFYLCAWTPISGRATEQFFGPGTRLTVL.

This CDR3 reads CASSSQGVNEKLFF. The DNA of the CDR3 is TGTGCCAGCAGCTCACAGGGGGTGAATGAAAAACTGTTTTTT. The genes are TRBV14 and TRBJ1-4, with TRBD1 matching 8 bases. After removal of 5 bases from V and 5 bases from J, the junction contained 4 bases not matched to a gene. CDR1 SGHDN and CDR2 FVKESK come from the germline V gene. The CDR3 runs to 14 residues. The whole variable domain, remainder taken from reference TRBV14 and TRBJ1-4, is EAGVTQFPSHSVIEKGQTVTLRCDPISGHDNLYWYRRVMGKEIKFLLHFVKESKQDESGMPNNRFLAERTGGTYSTLKVQPAELEDSGVYFCASSSQGVNEKLFFGSGTQLSVL.

The chain links TRBV6-5 to TRBJ1-1; D is unclear. V was clipped by 6 bases and J by 4 bases, with 9 bases between them. The germline CDR1 and CDR2 sequences are MNHEY and SVGAGI. This CDR3 has 12 amino acids. CDR3 bases: TGTGCCAGCAGCACGGGAATCACTGAAGCTTTCTTT. It yields the protein CASSTGITEAFF.

V is TRBV2 and J is TRBJ2-3; D is perhaps TRBD1 or TRBD2 (6 bases each). CDR1 SNHLY and CDR2 FYNNEI come from the germline V gene. V was trimmed by 4 bases and J by 4 bases, leaving 18 bases between them. CDR3 length: 16 residues. The CDR3 DNA sequence: TGTGCCAGCAGTGTGGTGGGGGGCGGGATGGCAGATACGCAGTATTTT. Translation gives CASSVVGGGMADTQYF.

The chain links TRBV6-1 to TRBJ1-5; 8 bases match TRBD1. CDR3 length: 14 residues. The trim removed 11 bases at V and 4 bases at J, leaving 10 bases unmatched. The V gene's germline CDR1 is MNHNS and CDR2 SASEGT. CDR3 amino acids: CAANRGDRNQPQHF. CDR3 in DNA: TGTGCCGCCAATAGGGGGGACAGGAATCAGCCCCAGCATTTT.

This chain connects TRBV29-1 to TRBJ2-1; possible D gene TRBD2, 5 bases. With 8 bases removed from V and 3 bases from J, the gap between germline ends came to 20 bases. CDR3 length equals 15 residues. CDR1 is SQVTM, CDR2 ANQGSEA, per germline. CDR3 coding DNA: TGCAGCTCCGAGGGTGAAGCGAACTTCTACAATGAGCAGTTCTTC. Protein sequence: CSSEGEANFYNEQFF.

This chain joins TRBV9 and TRBJ2-1, with unresolved D. This CDR3 is built from 15 residues. With 0 bases removed from V and 10 bases from J, the gap between germline ends came to 17 bases. The germline gives CDR1 SGDLS, CDR2 YYNGEE. The CDR3 sequence is CASSVVATPPREQFF. The DNA for the CDR3 is TGTGCCAGCAGCGTAGTTGCGACCCCCCCCCGGGAGCAGTTCTTC.

This rearrangement joins TRBV7-6 to TRBJ2-7, with D perhaps matching TRBD2 (6 bases). With 5 bases removed from V and 3 bases from J, the gap between germline ends came to 11 bases. CDR1 SGHVS and CDR2 FNYEAQ come from the germline V gene. This CDR3 is 13 amino acids long. For the CDR3, the DNA is TGTGCCAGCAGCAGGGACTGGAACTACGAGCAGTACTTC. It yields the protein CASSRDWNYEQYF.